This T cell receptor (beta chain) was recorded in a study of blood T cell repertoires in COVID-19. Study context: Sites across the United States, Italy and Spain contributed samples from acute and convalescent COVID-19.

Sequencing used immunoSEQ multiplex PCR; TCRdb keeps in-frame clones, though not all of them. The sample holds approximately 260,000 clones; over 85% are singletons and the top ten take more than 1.5%. This CDR3 is 15 amino acids long. The V gene lost 0 bases and the J gene lost 3 bases, with 12 bases spanning the gap. The germline gives CDR1 SGHNT, CDR2 YYREEE (reference sequence). The sample holds a few counts of this clone. Ages ranged from about 18 to 90 years, with residence in 24 US areas. Two negative PCRs, clearance, or symptom resolution had been documented for recovered Cohort 3 donors. The sample comprised PBMCs or T cells enriched from blood (not recorded which). The sequence came from an older woman who had recovered from COVID-19. This chain connects TRBV5-4 to TRBJ1-2; tentative D call: TRBD1 (5 bases). In DNA, the CDR3 is TGTGCCAGCAGCTTGGCGGGGGGAGGATACTATGGCTACACCTTC. This codes for CASSLAGGGYYGYTF.